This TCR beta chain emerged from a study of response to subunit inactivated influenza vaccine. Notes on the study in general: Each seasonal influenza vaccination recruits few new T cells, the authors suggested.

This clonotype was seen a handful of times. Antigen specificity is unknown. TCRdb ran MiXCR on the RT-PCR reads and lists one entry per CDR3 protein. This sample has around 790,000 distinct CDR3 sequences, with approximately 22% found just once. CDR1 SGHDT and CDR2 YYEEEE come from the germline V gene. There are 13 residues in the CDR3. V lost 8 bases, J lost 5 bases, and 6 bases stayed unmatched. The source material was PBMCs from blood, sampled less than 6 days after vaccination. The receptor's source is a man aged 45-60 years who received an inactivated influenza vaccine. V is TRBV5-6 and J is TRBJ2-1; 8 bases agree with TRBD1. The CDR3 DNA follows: TGTGCCAGTCAAAAACAGGGGGACAATGAGCAGTTCTTC. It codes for CASQKQGDNEQFF.